Shown below are 17 T cell receptor beta chains from a single sample sequenced in a study of technical replicates of blood from several donors. The assay was immunoSEQ multiplex PCR, and TCRdb's table has in-frame clones only and misses some. The sample consists of some 87,000 clones, 95% to 98% of them appearing once. The sequencing sample was made of T cells isolated from PBMCs. The receptor set was obtained from a human donor in good health.

The chain combines TRBV9 with TRBJ2-3, with D tentatively TRBD1 (6 bases). The CDR3 sequence is 16 residues long. The ends were cut back, 0 bases at V and 6 bases at J, with 17 bases in the middle. Germline V CDR1 and CDR2: SGDLS, YYNGEE. The CDR3 loop is CASSVEGQPLLDTQYF. The DNA of the CDR3 is TGTGCCAGCAGCGTAGAAGGACAGCCACTTCTTGATACGCAGTATTTT.

The V call is TRBV27, the J call TRBJ1-5; tentatively, D is TRBD1 (6 bases). CDR3 length: 18 amino acids. V lost 6 bases to trimming and J lost 0 bases, with 21 bases between them. Per the germline V gene, CDR1 is MNHEY and CDR2 is SMNVEV (reference sequence). Written as DNA, the CDR3 is TGTGCCAGCAGCCCACCACAGGGACGGAGATATAGCAATCAGCCCCAGCATTTT. Its translation: CASSPPQGRRYSNQPQHF.

The V call is TRBV11-3, the J call TRBJ2-7; D is unclear. The CDR3 has 13 amino acids. Deletions cut 4 bases from V and 1 base from J, with 8 bases between. The germline V gene encodes CDR1 SGHNT and CDR2 YENEEA. The CDR3: CASSYRESYEQYF. As DNA, the CDR3 is TGTGCCAGCAGCTACAGAGAATCCTACGAGCAGTACTTC. Full variable domain (remainder filled in from reference TRBV11-3 and TRBJ2-7): EAGVVQSPRYKIIEKKQPVAFWCNPISGHNTLYWYLQNLGQGPELLIRYENEEAVDDSQLPKDRFSAERLKGVDSTLKIQPAELGDSAVYLCASSYRESYEQYFGPGTRLTVT.

J is TRBJ1-3 and V is TRBV6-1, with a possible D match to TRBD1 (6 bases). V was pared by 4 bases and J by 10 bases, with 14 bases between. In germline, CDR1 is MNHNS, CDR2 SASEGT. There are 13 residues in the CDR3. The CDR3 is CASSGSGEETIYF. In DNA, the CDR3 is TGTGCCAGCAGTGGATCAGGGGAAGAGACCATATATTTT.

This rearrangement joins TRBV5-1 to TRBJ1-1; 8 bases align to TRBD1. Germline V gene data show CDR1 as SGHRS and CDR2 as YFSETQ. V lost 2 bases and J lost 8; bases outside the gene matches: 8. The CDR3 runs 14 residues. The CDR3 spells CASSFVIGQGEAFF. In DNA, the CDR3 is TGCGCCAGCAGCTTTGTGATAGGACAGGGCGAAGCTTTCTTT.

The CDR3 DNA follows: TGTGCCAGCAGCCAAGACGCGGGAGGGATATATGAGCAGTTCTTC. Encoded protein: CASSQDAGGIYEQFF. The V and J genes are TRBV14 and TRBJ2-1, with 9 bases that match TRBD2. Looked up from germline, CDR1 is SGHDN and CDR2 is FVKESK. The CDR3 runs 15 residues. V shed 0 bases, J shed 8 bases, and the junction held 5 bases outside the gene matches.

The rearrangement joins TRBV30 to TRBJ2-1; 12 positions match TRBD2. This CDR3 region has 15 residues. After removal of 2 bases from V and 7 bases from J, the junction contained 6 bases not matched to a gene. Germline V gives CDR1 GTSNPN, CDR2 SVGIG (reference sequence). In DNA form, the CDR3 reads TGTGCCTGGAGTTATAGCGGACTAGCGGGAAATGAGCAGTTCTTC. This encodes CAWSYSGLAGNEQFF.

The genes are TRBV5-1 and TRBJ2-1, with 12 bases lining up with TRBD2. Germline V gene data show CDR1 as SGHRS and CDR2 as YFSETQ. J gave up 15 bases and V 5 bases, and 6 bases lay outside the gene matches. There are 12 residues in the CDR3. This chain's CDR3 is CASSSSGRGWFF. In DNA, the CDR3 is TGCGCCAGCAGTTCTAGCGGGAGGGGTTGGTTCTTC.

The chain has TRBV6-6 and TRBJ1-2; TRBD1 might be the D (6 bases). This CDR3 region has 15 residues. V dropped 4 bases and J dropped 8 bases, with 20 bases sitting between them. The germline V gene encodes CDR1 MNHNY and CDR2 SVGAGI (reference sequence). CDR3 amino acids: CASSSDTGIFGGYTF. Here the CDR3 DNA reads TGTGCCAGCAGTTCCGATACAGGGATCTTCGGAGGCTACACCTTC.

The chain joins TRBV5-1 to TRBJ1-2; tentative D call: TRBD1 (6 bases). The germline V and J ends were trimmed by 0 bases and 0 bases, with 6 bases remaining between them. Germline CDR1 is SGHRS and CDR2 is YFSETQ. The CDR3 loop spans 14 amino acids. CDR3 in amino acids: CASSLEGANYGYTF. CDR3 DNA: TGCGCCAGCAGCTTGGAGGGGGCTAACTATGGCTACACCTTC.

The chain links TRBV27 to TRBJ2-1, with 8 positions matching TRBD2. The CDR3 extends over 13 amino acids. The germline V gene encodes CDR1 MNHEY and CDR2 SMNVEV (reference sequence). V lost 10 bases and J lost 2; bases outside the gene matches: 4. The CDR3 sequence is CATYSGAYNEQFF. In DNA form, the CDR3 reads TGTGCCACCTATAGCGGGGCCTACAATGAGCAGTTCTTC.

The chain has TRBV9 and TRBJ2-2; weak D call: TRBD1 (5 bases). Germline CDR1 SGDLS, CDR2 YYNGEE. This CDR3 contains 14 residues. With 4 bases removed from V and 2 bases from J, the gap between germline ends came to 9 bases. In nucleotides, the CDR3 is TGTGCCAGCAGCCGCGACAGCAACACCGGGGAGCTGTTTTTT. It encodes CASSRDSNTGELFF.

The CDR3 region is CASSYRTGHYNEQFF. As DNA, the CDR3 is TGCGCCAGCAGCTATCGGACAGGGCATTACAATGAGCAGTTCTTC. The V gene is TRBV5-1, the J gene TRBJ2-1; TRBD1 matches 8 bases. V dropped 3 bases and J dropped 4; count of bases not matched to a gene: 6. The germline V gene encodes CDR1 SGHRS and CDR2 YFSETQ. The CDR3 loop spans 15 amino acids.

The V call is TRBV5-1, the J call TRBJ2-1, with 11 bases matching TRBD2. The CDR3 contains 14 residues. V lost 4 bases and J lost 6; bases outside the gene matches: 3. Germline values: CDR1 SGHRS, CDR2 YFSETQ. This CDR3 is CASSDSGRGNEQFF. The CDR3 DNA sequence: TGCGCCAGCAGCGATAGCGGGAGGGGCAATGAGCAGTTCTTC.

A single count supports this clone. The chain is built from TRBV18 and TRBJ2-7; the match to TRBD1 covers 8 bases. From germline, CDR1 is KGHSH and CDR2 LQKENI. The V segment lost 1 base and the J segment 0 bases; nucleotides outside the gene matches: 2. CDR3 length equals 15 residues. The CDR3 loop reads CASSPLGQGSYEQYF. The CDR3 DNA sequence: TGTGCCAGCTCACCACTCGGACAGGGCTCCTACGAGCAGTACTTC. Drawing the rest from reference TRBV18 and TRBJ2-7, the complete variable domain is NAGVMQNPRHLVRRRGQEARLRCSPMKGHSHVYWYRQLPEEGLKFMVYLQKENIIDESGMPKERFSAEFPKEGPSILRIQQVVRGDSAAYFCASSPLGQGSYEQYFGPGTRLTVT.

The gene calls are TRBV19 and TRBJ1-5, with D possibly being TRBD1 (5 bases). The germline gives CDR1 LNHDA, CDR2 SQIVND (reference sequence). V lost 7 bases and J 7 bases, leaving 14 bases between the germline ends. The CDR3 has 13 amino acids. Here the CDR3 reads CASTIGHLQPQHF. The CDR3 region has the DNA TGTGCCAGTACCATCGGACATTTACAGCCCCAGCATTTT.

Only one count was recorded for this clone. This chain joins TRBV29-1 and TRBJ1-4, with 8 positions matching TRBD1. The CDR3 runs 13 residues. J lost 6 bases, V lost 5 bases, and 5 bases had no gene match. Germline CDR1 is SQVTM and CDR2 is ANQGSEA. DNA for the CDR3: TGCAGCGTTAAATGGACAGGGTATGAAAAACTGTTTTTT. Protein product: CSVKWTGYEKLFF.